This is a list of T cell receptor beta chains from one sample in a study of blood T cell repertoires in COVID-19. The method was immunoSEQ multiplex PCR; TCRdb's version includes in-frame clones alone and lacks a portion of them. The sample includes about 350,000 clones, around nine tenths of them seen just once. Sequencing used peripheral blood. The source is a woman between 65 and 79 years old with COVID-19, enrolled during active disease. The CDR3 runs from the conserved cysteine through the conserved F or W. D genes are given only for firm matches. Size values are once, few and many counts, or a class for expanded clones, and some rows have none.

D: .; V: TRBV7-2; J: TRBJ1-3; length: 17; size: .; DNA: TGTGCCAGCAGCGAATACCCACGACATCTTGGTGGAAACACCATATATTTT; CDR3: CASSEYPRHLGGNTIYF
D: .; V: TRBV19; J: TRBJ1-2; length: 16; size: .; DNA: TGTGCCAGTAGTATAGATCTGAGTGGAGCTAACTATGGCTACACCTTC; CDR3: CASSIDLSGANYGYTF
D: TRBD1; V: TRBV5-8; J: TRBJ1-4; length: 15; size: .; DNA: TGTGCCAGCGGCCCAGGGGGCAGGGGTAATGAAAAACTGTTTTTT; CDR3: CASGPGGRGNEKLFF
D: .; V: TRBV21-1; J: TRBJ2-7; length: 14; size: .; DNA: TGTGCCAGCAGCTCACCTGGGCCCACCTACGAGCAGTACTTC; CDR3: CASSSPGPTYEQYF
D: TRBD2; V: TRBV3-1/TRBV3-2; J: TRBJ2-3; length: 19; size: .; DNA: TGTGCCAGCTCTAACACCGGGACTAGCGGGGGTACTAGCACAGATACGCAGTATTTT; CDR3: CASSNTGTSGGTSTDTQYF
D: .; V: TRBV18; J: TRBJ2-7; length: 14; size: .; DNA: TGTGCCAGCTCACCATCAGGGAATCCGGGCGAGCAGTACTTC; CDR3: CASSPSGNPGEQYF
D: .; V: TRBV28; J: TRBJ1-2; length: 13; size: .; DNA: TGTGCCAGCAGTTTTTTTGTGCCGGGGAGCTACACCTTC; CDR3: CASSFFVPGSYTF
D: .; V: TRBV5-5; J: TRBJ1-2; length: 16; size: .; DNA: TGTGCCAGCAGCTTATACGCTAGGACAGAACTCTATGGCTACACCTTC; CDR3: CASSLYARTELYGYTF
D: .; V: TRBV28; J: TRBJ1-6; length: 11; size: .; DNA: TGTGCCAGCACCAGTAATTCACCCCTCCACTTT; CDR3: CASTSNSPLHF
D: .; V: TRBV12-3/TRBV12-4; J: TRBJ1-3; length: 12; size: .; DNA: TGTGCCAGCAACAAACAGGGCCACACCATATATTTT; CDR3: CASNKQGHTIYF
D: .; V: TRBV29-1; J: TRBJ1-2; length: 13; size: few; DNA: TGCAGCTCGAGGGGTGGGGACAAGGAAAGCTACACCTTC; CDR3: CSSRGGDKESYTF
D: .; V: TRBV7-3; J: TRBJ2-2; length: 12; size: .; DNA: TGTGCCAGCAGCTTCCGGGCCGGGGAGCTGTTTTTT; CDR3: CASSFRAGELFF
D: TRBD1; V: TRBV10-1; J: TRBJ1-4; length: 14; size: .; DNA: TGCGCCAGCAGTGAGAGCCAGCCAGGGGGAAAACTGTTTTTT; CDR3: CASSESQPGGKLFF
D: .; V: TRBV19; J: TRBJ1-2; length: 14; size: once; DNA: TGTGCCAGTAGTCTTCAGGGGTCTAACTATGGCTACACCTTC; CDR3: CASSLQGSNYGYTF
D: .; V: TRBV5-1; J: TRBJ1-4; length: 15; size: once; DNA: TGCGCCAGCTCGTCCGGCGGGGCAACTAATGAAAAACTGTTTTTT; CDR3: CASSSGGATNEKLFF